Shown below are 20 T cell receptor beta chains from a single sample sequenced in a study of radiation and T cells in renal cell carcinoma. The protocol was immunoSEQ multiplex PCR, while the TCRdb copy is restricted to in-frame clones and leaves out a portion. This sample has around 29,000 clones, with 81% found just once. Time point: blood 4 weeks post-SBRT, at nephrectomy. Stated treatment: 15 Gy SBRT to primary tumor, nephrectomy 4 weeks later. This sample comprised blood, obtained from a patient whose treatment included radiotherapy and nephrectomy. The receptors were gathered from a man aged 55 to 70 with renal cell carcinoma.

This chain links TRBV2 with TRBJ2-5; 8 bases line up with TRBD1. This CDR3 is built from 14 residues. The V gene end was trimmed by 6 bases and the J gene end by 1 base; junction bases not matched to a gene: 4. CDR1 is SNHLY and CDR2 is FYNNEI in the germline V gene. The DNA of the CDR3 is TGTGCCAGCAGGCAGGACAGGGCCCAAGAGACCCAGTACTTC. Its translation is CASRQDRAQETQYF.

This rearrangement joins TRBV5-1 to TRBJ1-6, with D perhaps matching TRBD1 (6 bases). V was shortened by 4 bases and J by 9 bases, with 23 bases between the two germline ends. Per germline, CDR1 SGHRS and CDR2 YFSETQ. The CDR3 is 17 residues long. The chain's CDR3 is CASSLDAPGHLSSPLHF. The CDR3 DNA sequence: TGCGCCAGCAGCCTGGATGCTCCGGGACACCTCTCTTCACCCCTCCACTTT. The entire variable domain, with the rest obtained from reference TRBV5-1 and TRBJ1-6, is as follows: KAGVTQTPRYLIKTRGQQVTLSCSPISGHRSVSWYQQTPGQGLQFLFEYFSETQRNKGNFPGRFSGRQFSNSRSEMNVSTLELGDSALYLCASSLDAPGHLSSPLHFGNGTRLTVT.

V gene TRBV7-3 combines with J gene TRBJ2-1; a possible D gene is TRBD2 (5 bases). From germline, CDR1 is SGHTA and CDR2 FQGTGA. The CDR3 runs 14 residues. Trimming took 0 bases from V and 7 from J, leaving 10 bases between them. CDR3 sequence: CASSLTRGANEQFF. The CDR3 coding sequence is TGTGCCAGCAGCTTAACTCGGGGAGCAAATGAGCAGTTCTTC.

The genes are TRBV7-9 and TRBJ2-3; TRBD2 is a possible D gene (5 bases). V shed 2 bases and J shed 5 bases, with 8 bases lying between them. This CDR3 is built from 13 residues. Germline V gives CDR1 SEHNR, CDR2 FQNEAQ (reference sequence). The chain's CDR3 is CASSLFEGDTQYF. The CDR3 DNA follows: TGTGCCAGCAGCTTATTTGAGGGAGATACGCAGTATTTT.

This clone was detected once. This sequence joins TRBV5-4 and TRBJ2-3; 10 bases fit TRBD2. V lost 4 bases and J lost 4; bases outside the gene matches: 9. The CDR3 totals 16 residues. Germline loops: CDR1 SGHNT, CDR2 YYREEE (reference sequence). The CDR3 DNA follows: TGTGCCAGCAGCCCTGCTAGCGGGAGACCGTCAGATACGCAGTATTTT. Amino acids: CASSPASGRPSDTQYF.

In its sample, this clone was seen once. Here the CDR3 reads CASSPWTEAEETQYF. The CDR3 bases are TGCGCCAGCAGCCCGTGGACGGAGGCCGAGGAGACCCAGTACTTC. The chain links TRBV5-1 to TRBJ2-5; D perhaps matches TRBD2 (5 bases). The CDR3 runs 15 residues. V was trimmed by 4 bases and J by 5 bases, leaving 18 bases between them. Per the germline V gene, CDR1 is SGHRS and CDR2 is YFSETQ.

The chain recombines TRBV19 with TRBJ2-7, with D possibly being TRBD2 (6 bases). Germline V lookup: CDR1 LNHDA, CDR2 SQIVND (reference sequence). The CDR3 consists of 15 residues. V lost 4 bases and J lost 0, with 13 bases in between. The CDR3 nucleotides read TGTGCCAGTAGTAGCTCTGGGGGGAGCTCCTACGAGCAGTACTTC. Translation gives CASSSSGGSSYEQYF.

DNA of the CDR3: TGTGCCAGTAGTCCTGGGACAGGGGAGGACAAGCAGTACTTC. Encoded protein: CASSPGTGEDKQYF. The chain recombines TRBV19 with TRBJ2-7, with 10 bases identical to TRBD1. V was clipped by 5 bases and J by 8 bases; unmatched bases: 9. Looked up from germline, CDR1 is LNHDA and CDR2 is SQIVND (reference sequence). This CDR3 has 14 amino acids.

J is TRBJ1-2 and V is TRBV6-6; D is unresolved. Trimming stripped 2 bases from V and 8 bases from J, with 6 bases between. The germline gives CDR1 MNHNY, CDR2 SVGAGI (reference sequence). The CDR3 consists of 11 residues. The CDR3 coding sequence is TGTGCCAGCAGTTACCGGGGAGGCTACACCTTC. Its protein product is CASSYRGGYTF.

The rearrangement joins TRBV14 to TRBJ1-1; D is possibly TRBD1 (5 bases). The length of the CDR3 is 13 residues. From germline, CDR1 is SGHDN and CDR2 FVKESK. V was pared by 4 bases and J by 4 bases, with 10 bases between. The CDR3 DNA sequence: TGTGCCAGCAGCCTCCCCGGGGGCACTGAAGCTTTCTTT. Translating it yields CASSLPGGTEAFF.

The V gene is TRBV7-2, the J gene TRBJ2-7; 7 positions match TRBD1. The CDR3 sequence is 14 residues long. The V segment lost 5 bases and the J segment 9 bases; nucleotides outside the gene matches: 13. Germline V gene sequence: CDR1 SGHTA, CDR2 FQGNSA. The CDR3 loop reads CASSPRDSSHGQYF. The CDR3 nucleotides are TGTGCCAGCAGCCCCCGGGACAGCAGTCATGGGCAGTACTTC.

Only a few counts were recorded for this clone. V and J are TRBV15 and TRBJ1-4, with D maybe TRBD1 (6 bases). Germline values: CDR1 LNHNV, CDR2 YYDKDF (reference sequence). CDR3 length: 15 residues. Trimming removed 3 bases at V and 2 bases at J, with 10 bases between. CDR3 in DNA: TGTGCCACCAGCAGGTCAGGGGCGACTAATGAAAAACTGTTTTTT. Translation gives CATSRSGATNEKLFF.

CDR3 in DNA: TGTGCCACCAGGTCCGGCAGGGGACCCCAAGAGACCCAGTACTTC. Encoded protein: CATRSGRGPQETQYF. The V gene is TRBV15, the J gene TRBJ2-5, with D possibly being TRBD1 (6 bases). From germline, CDR1 is LNHNV and CDR2 YYDKDF (reference sequence). The CDR3 is 15 residues long. Trimming removed 6 bases from V and 1 base from J, with 15 bases in between. Full variable domain (missing parts from reference TRBV15 and TRBJ2-5): DAMVIQNPRYQVTQFGKPVTLSCSQTLNHNVMYWYQQKSSQAPKLLFHYYDKDFNNEADTPDNFQSRRPNTSFCFLDIRSPGLGDTAMYLCATRSGRGPQETQYFGPGTRLLVL.

The chain recombines TRBV6-1 with TRBJ2-7; TRBD1 aligns across 7 bases. Germline loops: CDR1 MNHNS, CDR2 SASEGT. This CDR3 is built from 14 residues. The V and J ends lost 2 bases and 1 base, in that order; junction bases with no gene match: 2. Here the CDR3 reads CASSERGQSYEQYF. In DNA form, the CDR3 reads TGTGCCAGCAGTGAACGGGGACAGTCCTACGAGCAGTACTTC.

The rearrangement joins TRBV29-1 to TRBJ1-1, with 10 bases identical to TRBD1. Germline V CDR1 and CDR2: SQVTM, ANQGSEA. With V trimmed by 7 bases and J by 4 bases, 6 bases remained unmatched. The CDR3 spans 13 residues. The CDR3 coding sequence is TGCAGCGCAACCGGACAGGGGGGCACTGAAGCTTTCTTT. Translating it yields CSATGQGGTEAFF.

This clone was found once. This rearrangement joins TRBV12-5 to TRBJ1-1; D is perhaps TRBD1 (5 bases). V dropped 6 bases and J dropped 1 base, with 12 bases sitting between them. From germline, CDR1 is LGHNT and CDR2 FRNRAP. The length of the CDR3 is 14 residues. In DNA, the CDR3 is TGTGCTAGTGGGAGGACATTTTGGAACACTGAAGCTTTCTTT. Translating it yields CASGRTFWNTEAFF. Full variable domain (outside the CDR3, taken from reference TRBV12-5 and TRBJ1-1): DARVTQTPRHKVTEMGQEVTMRCQPILGHNTVFWYRQTMMQGLELLAYFRNRAPLDDSGMPKDRFSAEMPDATLATLKIQPSEPRDSAVYFCASGRTFWNTEAFFGQGTRLTVV.

This clone was detected only a few times. This chain connects TRBV25-1 to TRBJ1-1, with TRBD1 as a possible D gene (5 bases). The CDR3 sequence is 13 residues long. Germline V CDR1 and CDR2: MGHDK, SYGVNS. The germline V and J ends were trimmed by 4 bases and 8 bases, with 14 bases remaining between them. The CDR3 coding sequence is TGTGCCAGCAGTGTCTGGGGGACGCAGGAAGCTTTCTTT. Amino acids: CASSVWGTQEAFF.

The sample holds one count of this clone. J is TRBJ2-5 and V is TRBV7-2; D ambiguous. The CDR3 contains 14 residues. Germline lookup yields CDR1 SGHTA and CDR2 FQGNSA. V shed 3 bases and J shed 2 bases, with 10 bases lying between them. CDR3 in DNA: TGTGCCAGCAGCTTGAGTAGGGCTCAAGAGACCCAGTACTTC. Translation: CASSLSRAQETQYF. Variable domain in full (rest from reference TRBV7-2 and TRBJ2-5): GAGVSQSPSNKVTEKGKDVELRCDPISGHTALYWYRQSLGQGLEFLIYFQGNSAPDKSGLPSDRFSAERTGGSVSTLTIQRTQQEDSAVYLCASSLSRAQETQYFGPGTRLLVL.

This clone was counted a single time. The chain has TRBV27 and TRBJ2-7; possible D gene TRBD2, 5 bases. Germline V gene lookup returns CDR1 MNHEY and CDR2 SMNVEV (reference sequence). The CDR3 is 15 amino acids. The V end lost 3 bases, the J end lost 6 bases, and 18 bases lay between the germline ends. CDR3 nucleotides: TGTGCCAGCAGTTTTTATCGTGGGAGCCCCCGCGAGCAGTACTTC. It is translated as CASSFYRGSPREQYF.

This clone came up a few times. This rearrangement joins TRBV7-2 to TRBJ1-4; tentative D call: TRBD1 (6 bases). Looked up from germline, CDR1 is SGHTA and CDR2 is FQGNSA. The CDR3 spans 16 residues. V lost 3 bases, J lost 10 bases, and 21 bases lay in between. CDR3 in amino acids: CASSFEGGTGRGKLFF. For the CDR3, the DNA is TGTGCCAGCAGCTTTGAGGGGGGAACCGGGAGGGGAAAACTGTTTTTT.